The next 2 T cell receptor beta chains were all read from a single sample in a study of T cells in women clearing cervical HPV infection. Produced via immunoSEQ multiplex PCR; TCRdb's table is partial and in-frame only. The repertoire table contains 20,000 to 25,000 clones. Sequenced sample: blood buffy coat. The source of these receptors is a woman between 18 and 70 years old with a cervical HPV16 infection that either progressed to CIN3+ or cleared (not recorded which).

This clone counts as medium-sized by frequency. The sequence runs out 3 residues before the end of the CDR3; the remainder is reconstructed from the germline J gene. J is TRBJ2-3 and V is TRBV18; TRBD1 agrees at 8 bases. CDR1 is KGHSH and CDR2 is LQKENI in the germline V gene. J lost 3 bases, V lost 2 bases, and 7 bases had no gene match. CDR3 length: 16 residues. The sequenced CDR3 bases are TGTGCCAGCTCACCATTAGGGACAGGAATTACAGATACG. Translated, it gives CASSPLGTGITDT. The whole CDR3 reads CASSPLGTGITDTQYF.

To note about this clone: The read falls 3 residues short of the CDR3 end, and the missing part is taken from the germline J gene. The chain couples TRBV19 to TRBJ2-5, with 9 bases that match TRBD1. V shed 2 bases and J 7 bases; nucleotides not matched to a gene: 8. Germline CDR1 LNHDA, CDR2 SQIVND (reference sequence). This CDR3 has 15 residues. The DNA read from the CDR3 is TGTGCCAGTAGTATAAGGGGACAGGGATTGGGGACC. Residues: CASSIRGQGLGT. The CDR3 in full is CASSIRGQGLGTQYF.